The TCR beta chain described here comes from a study of blood T cell repertoires in COVID-19. Study in general: There were acute and convalescent COVID-19 samples, and they came from the United States, Italy and Spain. PBMCs, B-cell-depleted T cells, or T cells were the source of the cDNA or gDNA that made up the material.

CDR1 is SEHNR, CDR2 FQNEAQ, per germline (reference sequence). The CDR3 has 16 residues. The J segment lost 7 bases and the V segment lost 4 bases, leaving 11 bases of the junction unmatched. Living in 24 US areas, the participants were between about 18 and 95 years of age. Per the authors' pipeline: Nucleated cell counts were estimated from reference gene primer amplification. Measured with immunoSEQ multiplex PCR; TCRdb has only the in-frame clones, and not every one. The V and J calls and clone size were taken over from that table, and D and trimming were inferred from the DNA. The sample holds about 220,000 clones, roughly 88% seen once.

Sample: PBMCs or T cells enriched from blood (not recorded which). This chain uses TRBV7-9 with TRBJ2-2; 8 positions agree with TRBD1. The TCR was taken from a woman aged 45-65 years with acute COVID-19. The CDR3 region is CASSSIGVRGRGELFF. The CDR3 nucleotides are TGTGCCAGCAGCTCCATTGGAGTCAGGGGGCGCGGGGAGCTGTTTTTT.